The TCR beta chain described here comes from a study of shared clonotypes between healthy human individuals. A split of CD4+ cells into CD45RA+ naive and CD45RA-negative memory subsets was performed. Produced via immunoSEQ multiplex PCR; TCRdb's table is partial and in-frame only. The sample consists of under 650,000 clones, 90% to 97% of them appearing once. Germline CDR1 reads SGHTA; CDR2 reads FQGNSA. This CDR3 is built from 15 residues. With V trimmed by 3 bases and J by 2 bases, 3 bases remained unmatched. This TCR was sampled from a woman in her 30s in good health. The chain couples TRBV7-2 to TRBJ1-3, with 8 bases that match TRBD1. Sequencing was done on a sample of naive CD4+ T cells sorted from blood. Subset reported: CD45RA+ positively selected. The CDR3 coding sequence is TGTGCCAGCAGCTTCGGGACAGGCCCTGGAAACACCATATATTTT. It specifies CASSFGTGPGNTIYF.